At least ten counts were recorded for the clone carrying this T cell receptor (beta chain). Its antigen is undetermined. At one boundary the junction diverges from the germline segment, which might be a read error. Axillary draining lymph nodes of breast cancer patients supplied the node samples. The CDR3 covers 12 residues. This sample was taken from a study of breast tumors, draining lymph nodes, adjacent tissues. Study-wide results and limits: The lymph node origin of tumor T cells was framed as consistent with a hypothesis, not demonstrated. Tumors had less TCR diversity than lymph nodes, more than nontumor tissue.

One entry per CDR3 protein, called by TCRdb with MiXCR from the multiplex PCR reads. The profile shows more than 250,000 distinct CDR3 sequences, about 30% of them singletons. The specimen sequenced was axillary lymph node tissue. The chain combines TRBV12-3 or TRBV12-4 with TRBJ2-5; no firm D call. This sequence originates from a female donor with breast cancer. Some clones in this sample may be carry-over from other donors' samples. The CDR3 reads CASSLGGESQYF. CDR3 nucleotides: TGTGCCAGCAGTTTGGGCGGAGAGAGCCAGTACTTC.